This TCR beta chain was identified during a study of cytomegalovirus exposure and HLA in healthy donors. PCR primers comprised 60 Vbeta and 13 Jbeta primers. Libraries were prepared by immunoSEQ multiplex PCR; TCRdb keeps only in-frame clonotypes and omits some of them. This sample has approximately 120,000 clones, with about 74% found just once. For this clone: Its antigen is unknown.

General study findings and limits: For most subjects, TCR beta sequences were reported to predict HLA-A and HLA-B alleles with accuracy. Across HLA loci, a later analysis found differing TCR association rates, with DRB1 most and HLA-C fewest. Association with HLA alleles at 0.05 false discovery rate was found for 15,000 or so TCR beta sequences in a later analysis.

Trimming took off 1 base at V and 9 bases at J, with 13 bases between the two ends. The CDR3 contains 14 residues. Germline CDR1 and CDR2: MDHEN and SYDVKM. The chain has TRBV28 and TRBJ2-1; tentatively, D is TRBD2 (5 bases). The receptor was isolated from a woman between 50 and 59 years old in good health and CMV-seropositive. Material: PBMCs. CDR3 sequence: CASSLFRLSSEQFF. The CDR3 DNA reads TGTGCCAGCAGTTTATTTCGACTATCCAGTGAGCAGTTCTTC.